A single sample gave rise to the 30 T cell receptor beta chains below, sequenced in a study of PD-1 blockade in classical Hodgkin lymphoma. No patient escaped relapse after autologous stem cell transplantation, and brentuximab vedotin exposure varied. The data were produced by immunoSEQ multiplex PCR, yet TCRdb's version contains in-frame clones alone and is incomplete. In the table there are almost 85,000 clones, around 90% of which are singletons. The starting material was peripheral blood mononuclear cells (PBMCs), obtained at baseline. Source of these receptors: a human donor with classical Hodgkin lymphoma.

This chain links TRBV11-1 with TRBJ2-1, with a weak D call TRBD1 (5 bases). CDR1 is SGHAT, CDR2 FQDESV, per germline (reference sequence). The CDR3 totals 15 residues. Between the trimmed V and J ends, which lost 5 bases and 7 bases, there was a span of 18 bases. The CDR3 DNA sequence: TGTGCCAGCAGCCCGCCCGAAGGGGCGAGAAATGAGCAGTTCTTC. It encodes CASSPPEGARNEQFF.

The chain joins TRBV15 to TRBJ2-7; no clear D. The CDR3 loop spans 19 amino acids. V dropped 0 bases and J dropped 3 bases, with 24 bases sitting between them. Germline-derived CDR1 and CDR2 are LNHNV and YYDKDF (reference sequence). The CDR3 DNA sequence: TGTGCCACCAGCAGAGATTGGGAACAAATCTATCCAAGAAACTACGAGCAGTACTTC. The encoded protein is CATSRDWEQIYPRNYEQYF.

This clone came up once. The CDR3 loop reads CASSRGGKNEKLFF. The CDR3 DNA follows: TGTGCCAGCAGTAGAGGAGGGAAAAATGAAAAACTGTTTTTT. J is TRBJ1-4 and V is TRBV28; no definite D call. The CDR3 loop spans 14 amino acids. Trimming took 5 bases from V and 5 from J, leaving 12 bases between them. Germline lookup yields CDR1 MDHEN and CDR2 SYDVKM.

CDR3 sequence (DNA): TGTGCCAGCAGCCCTACAGGGGGCTCGAATCAGCCCCAGCATTTT. This encodes CASSPTGGSNQPQHF. This sequence joins TRBV7-2 and TRBJ1-5; 9 bases line up with TRBD1. Germline values: CDR1 SGHTA, CDR2 FQGNSA. This CDR3 spans 15 amino acids. Germline trimming cut 5 bases from V and 4 bases from J; bases unmatched to any gene: 6.

The chain is built from TRBV2 and TRBJ2-2, with 13 positions matching TRBD2. CDR1 is SNHLY, CDR2 FYNNEI, per germline. The CDR3 has 18 amino acids. The J segment lost 0 bases and the V segment lost 5 bases, leaving 6 bases of the junction unmatched. CDR3 sequence: CASSLGLAGDANTGELFF. CDR3 nucleotides: TGTGCCAGCAGTCTCGGACTAGCGGGGGACGCGAACACCGGGGAGCTGTTTTTT.

The chain is built from TRBV5-4 and TRBJ2-1; 11 bases are shared with TRBD2. CDR1 is SGHNT, CDR2 YYREEE, per germline (reference sequence). The V segment lost 3 bases and the J segment 7 bases; nucleotides outside the gene matches: 6. The CDR3 runs 15 residues. CDR3 region: CASSSLAGVLNEQFF. DNA for the CDR3: TGTGCCAGCAGCTCACTAGCGGGAGTCCTTAATGAGCAGTTCTTC.

The chain recombines TRBV4-3 with TRBJ2-1; maybe TRBD2 (5 bases). V was clipped by 0 bases and J by 9 bases, with 12 bases between them. The CDR3 runs to 14 residues. Germline loops: CDR1 LGHNA, CDR2 YSLEER. The CDR3 protein is CASSQDGLAGEQFF. The CDR3 nucleotides read TGCGCCAGCAGCCAAGATGGGCTAGCCGGTGAGCAGTTCTTC.

J is TRBJ2-1 and V is TRBV2; 8 nucleotides align to TRBD2. The trim removed 2 bases at V and 5 bases at J, leaving 11 bases unmatched. Germline CDR1 SNHLY, CDR2 FYNNEI. The CDR3 is made up of 17 amino acids. The CDR3 loop reads CASSELDPGLEDNEQFF. As DNA, the CDR3 is TGTGCCAGCAGTGAATTAGACCCGGGACTAGAGGACAATGAGCAGTTCTTC.

This chain connects TRBV7-8 to TRBJ2-7; 12 bases agree with TRBD2. This CDR3 contains 14 residues. CDR1 is SGHVS, CDR2 FQNEAQ, per germline. After removal of 4 bases from V and 5 bases from J, the junction contained 3 bases not matched to a gene. The CDR3 spells CASSSGLAGNEQYF. As DNA, the CDR3 is TGTGCCAGCAGCTCGGGACTAGCGGGTAACGAGCAGTACTTC. Drawing the rest from reference TRBV7-8 and TRBJ2-7, the complete variable domain is GAGVSQSPRYKVAKRGQDVALRCDPISGHVSLFWYQQALGQGPEFLTYFQNEAQLDKSGLPSDRFFAERPEGSVSTLKIQRTQQEDSAVYLCASSSGLAGNEQYFGPGTRLTVT.

In its sample, this clone was seen once. This chain links TRBV6-5 with TRBJ2-5; 7 bases fit TRBD2. V lost 4 bases to trimming and J lost 5 bases; unmatched junction nucleotides: 7. The CDR3 contains 14 residues. From germline, CDR1 is MNHEY and CDR2 SVGAGI. In DNA, the CDR3 is TGTGCCAGCAGTTCACGGACGGGAGGCGAGACCCAGTACTTC. Its protein product is CASSSRTGGETQYF.

The chain joins TRBV29-1 to TRBJ1-1; D call uncertain. CDR1 and CDR2 (germline): SQVTM, ANQGSEA. The CDR3 runs 10 residues. The V end was cut by 5 bases, the J end by 10 bases, with 11 bases between. CDR3 sequence reads: CSVSERGAFF. The CDR3 coding sequence is TGCAGCGTTAGTGAGCGGGGAGCTTTCTTT.

The chain uses TRBV14 and TRBJ2-7, with D perhaps matching TRBD1 (6 bases). CDR1 is SGHDN and CDR2 is FVKESK in the germline V gene. V lost 4 bases and J lost 3, with 7 bases in between. The CDR3 has 12 amino acids. The CDR3 nucleotides are TGTGCCAGCAGCCGGACAGTCTACGAGCAGTACTTC. Translated: CASSRTVYEQYF.

The genes are TRBV27 and TRBJ2-7; D gene unclear. CDR1 is MNHEY and CDR2 is SMNVEV in the germline V gene (reference sequence). Trimming pared 4 bases from V and 0 bases from J, leaving 10 bases between. The CDR3 loop spans 14 amino acids. Here the CDR3 reads CASSSVIYSYEQYF. The DNA for the CDR3 is TGTGCCAGCAGTTCTGTCATTTACTCCTACGAGCAGTACTTC.

The chain carries TRBV11-3 and TRBJ2-7, with D perhaps assigned TRBD1 or TRBD2 (5 bases each). In germline, CDR1 is SGHNT, CDR2 YENEEA. The germline V and J ends were trimmed by 0 bases and 6 bases, with 9 bases remaining between them. The CDR3 totals 13 residues. CDR3 in DNA: TGTGCCAGCAGCTTAGATTCGGGGCGCGAGCAGTACTTC. Amino acids: CASSLDSGREQYF.

CDR3 DNA sequence: TGTGCCAGCAGTAGACAGAGCTCTGGAAACACCATATATTTT. Amino acid sequence: CASSRQSSGNTIYF. V usage is TRBV7-2 and J usage is TRBJ1-3; D perhaps matches TRBD1 (5 bases). Germline CDR1 and CDR2: SGHTA and FQGNSA. CDR3 size: 14 residues. Trimming shortened V by 6 bases and J by 0 bases, and 9 bases separated the two germline ends.

The V gene is TRBV11-2, the J gene TRBJ2-3; D is unresolved. V was pared by 2 bases and J by 3 bases, with 9 bases between. CDR1 and CDR2 from the germline V gene are SGHAT and FQNNGV. The CDR3 sequence is 14 residues long. The CDR3 protein is CASSLFVETDTQYF. The CDR3 DNA follows: TGTGCCAGCAGCTTATTCGTCGAGACAGATACGCAGTATTTT.

This chain links TRBV6-1 with TRBJ2-7, with D maybe TRBD2 (7 bases). V lost 11 bases and J lost 0, with 20 bases in between. From germline, CDR1 is MNHNS and CDR2 SASEGT. This CDR3 contains 15 residues. CDR3 region: CASSGGGALSYEQYF. CDR3 bases: TGTGCCTCTTCGGGGGGCGGGGCCCTCTCCTACGAGCAGTACTTC.

The rearrangement links TRBV30 to TRBJ1-1; 11 bases fit TRBD1. With V trimmed by 3 bases and J by 0 bases, 6 bases remained unmatched. This CDR3 has 16 amino acids. Germline lookup yields CDR1 GTSNPN and CDR2 SVGIG (reference sequence). The CDR3 coding sequence is TGTGCCTGGAGCCAAGGGACAGGGGGTATGAACACTGAAGCTTTCTTT. Its translation is CAWSQGTGGMNTEAFF.

This chain uses TRBV19 with TRBJ2-3; no reliable D call. V was shortened by 5 bases and J by 6 bases, with 21 bases between the two germline ends. This CDR3 has 16 residues. Germline CDR1 reads LNHDA; CDR2 reads SQIVND (reference sequence). The CDR3 sequence: CASSLISSPLADTQYF. The CDR3 nucleotides are TGTGCCAGTAGTTTAATAAGTTCTCCCCTCGCGGATACGCAGTATTTT.

This clone was counted a few times. The rearrangement joins TRBV21-1 to TRBJ2-3; the table's D call of TRBD1 was not tested on the DNA. TRBV21-1 is recorded as a pseudogene. The CDR3 is 15 residues long. The CDR3 coding sequence is TGTGCCAGCAGCCCACCGGGACAGGGCACAGATACGCAGTATTTT. It encodes CASSPPGQGTDTQYF.

The chain recombines TRBV18 with TRBJ1-5; D gene ambiguous. V lost 6 bases to trimming and J lost 4 bases, with 13 bases between them. CDR3 length: 14 residues. Germline CDR1 reads KGHSH; CDR2 reads LQKENI. In DNA form, the CDR3 reads TGTGCCAGCTCCTATGACACGGGAAATCAGCCCCAGCATTTT. This encodes CASSYDTGNQPQHF.

This sequence joins TRBV18 and TRBJ1-4; D is perhaps TRBD1 (5 bases). Germline CDR1 is KGHSH and CDR2 is LQKENI. This CDR3 region has 18 residues. The germline V and J ends were trimmed by 1 base and 0 bases, with 15 bases remaining between them. CDR3 in DNA: TGTGCCAGCTCACCACTCGGGGGGACTTATGCAACTAATGAAAAACTGTTTTTT. It translates to CASSPLGGTYATNEKLFF.

The CDR3 DNA is TGTGCCAGCAGTATGAATGGCCCCACCTACGAGCAGTACTTC. Its protein product is CASSMNGPTYEQYF. The genes are TRBV5-4 and TRBJ2-7, with D unclear. Germline V gene lookup returns CDR1 SGHNT and CDR2 YYREEE (reference sequence). This CDR3 region has 14 residues. V dropped 5 bases and J dropped 2 bases, with 14 bases sitting between them. The variable domain in full, completed from reference TRBV5-4 and TRBJ2-7, reads ETGVTQSPTHLIKTRGQQVTLRCSSQSGHNTVSWYQQALGQGPQFIFQYYREEENGRGNFPPRFSGLQFPNYSSELNVNALELDDSALYLCASSMNGPTYEQYFGPGTRLTVT.

This chain links TRBV2 with TRBJ1-5; D uncertain. CDR3 length: 15 residues. V shed 2 bases and J shed 0 bases, with 8 bases lying between them. Germline values: CDR1 SNHLY, CDR2 FYNNEI. CDR3 nucleotides: TGTGCCAGCAGTGAACGCGGCTATAGCAATCAGCCCCAGCATTTT. Translating it yields CASSERGYSNQPQHF.

The chain couples TRBV12-5 to TRBJ2-7, with D possibly TRBD1 on 7 matching bases. The V end lost 6 bases, the J end lost 2 bases, and 11 bases lay between the germline ends. CDR1 and CDR2 from the germline V gene are LGHNT and FRNRAP. The CDR3 has 13 amino acids. CDR3 amino acids: CASGAGQPYEQYF. For the CDR3, the DNA is TGTGCTAGTGGCGCGGGACAGCCCTACGAGCAGTACTTC. The full variable domain, rest sourced from reference TRBV12-5 and TRBJ2-7, is DARVTQTPRHKVTEMGQEVTMRCQPILGHNTVFWYRQTMMQGLELLAYFRNRAPLDDSGMPKDRFSAEMPDATLATLKIQPSEPRDSAVYFCASGAGQPYEQYFGPGTRLTVT.

There are a few counts of this clone. The chain couples TRBV27 to TRBJ2-6; D ambiguous. Germline loops: CDR1 MNHEY, CDR2 SMNVEV (reference sequence). The CDR3 sequence is 17 residues long. Trimming removed 0 bases from V and 3 bases from J, with 12 bases in between. Here the CDR3 DNA reads TGTGCCAGCAGTTTATCTGGGGAAGTGAGTGGGGCCAACGTCCTGACTTTC. Translating it yields CASSLSGEVSGANVLTF. Using reference TRBV27 and TRBJ2-6 for the parts outside the CDR3, the full variable domain is EAQVTQNPRYLITVTGKKLTVTCSQNMNHEYMSWYRQDPGLGLRQIYYSMNVEVTDKGDVPEGYKVSRKEKRNFPLILESPSPNQTSLYFCASSLSGEVSGANVLTFGAGSRLTVL.

This chain joins TRBV5-4 and TRBJ1-1; 8 bases fit TRBD1. This CDR3 region has 16 residues. The germline V gene has CDR1 SGHNT and CDR2 YYREEE (reference sequence). Germline trimming cut 1 base from V and 4 bases from J; bases unmatched to any gene: 9. CDR3 sequence (DNA): TGTGCCAGCAGCTTGCCCCCCGGACAGGGTTTCACTGAAGCTTTCTTT. Its protein product is CASSLPPGQGFTEAFF.

The gene calls are TRBV5-4 and TRBJ2-7; TRBD2 matches 7 bases. The germline CDR1 and CDR2 sequences are SGHNT and YYREEE (reference sequence). CDR3 length: 15 amino acids. After removal of 4 bases from V and 5 bases from J, the junction contained 12 bases not matched to a gene. The CDR3, as DNA: TGTGCCAGCAGCCGCGGGGGTGGCAAAAGTAACGAGCAGTACTTC. Amino acids: CASSRGGGKSNEQYF.

The chain carries TRBV11-2 and TRBJ2-5, with 10 bases that match TRBD2. This CDR3 has 14 amino acids. After removal of 8 bases from V and 6 bases from J, the junction contained 9 bases not matched to a gene. Per germline, CDR1 SGHAT and CDR2 FQNNGV. Here the CDR3 reads CASRGLAGAKTQYF. The CDR3 DNA is TGTGCCAGCCGCGGGCTAGCGGGAGCGAAGACCCAGTACTTC.

This clone was observed once. The DNA for the CDR3 is TGTGCCAGCAACCCGCGAGGGTCCTACGAGCAGTACTTC. Protein product: CASNPRGSYEQYF. The chain joins TRBV11-2 to TRBJ2-7, with TRBD2 as a possible D gene (5 bases). The ends were cut back, 7 bases at V and 1 base at J, with 11 bases in the middle. CDR3 length: 13 residues. Germline V gene sequence: CDR1 SGHAT, CDR2 FQNNGV.